The text below deals with one TCR beta chain. Its antigen remains unknown. Template switching added a universal primer site; cDNA carried unique molecular identifiers. MiXCR, run by TCRdb on the 5' RACE reads, gives a single entry per CDR3 protein. Counted here are 1.5 million to 2 million distinct CDR3 sequences, about 32% occurring once; the ten biggest clones make up about 0.25%. With V trimmed by 6 bases and J by 8 bases, 18 bases remained unmatched. The CDR3 is 18 amino acids. Germline V lookup: CDR1 DFQATT, CDR2 SNEGSKA (reference sequence). The data belong to a study of identical twins. Study-level results: Cord blood beta clonotypes present at high abundance carried fewer insertions; no such pattern appeared in memory repertoires. Modelling underestimated the level of out-of-frame TCR alpha sharing observed in monozygotic twins.

The clonotype comes from a newborn girl in good health. The rearrangement uses TRBV20-1 and TRBJ2-1; 14 bases match TRBD2. The sequencing input was cord blood. The CDR3 DNA is TGCAGTGCGGGCGGACTAGCGGGAGGCCTTTTGACATACGATGAGCAGTTCTTC. Translating gives CSAGGLAGGLLTYDEQFF.